The table lists the clone carrying this T cell receptor (beta chain) with many counts. Germline CDR1 is MNHEY and CDR2 is SVGEGT. With 7 bases removed from V and 7 bases from J, the gap between germline ends came to 17 bases. The CDR3 has 14 residues. This entry is derived from a study of regulatory T cells in long-lasting Graves disease. Indicated time point: newly diagnosed GD, antithyroid drugs for less than 3 months. From PBMCs, RNA was extracted and then used to make the TCR library. To make TCR beta libraries, researchers used iRepertoire HTBI primers and Arm-PCR of CDR3 regions. Using its own MiXCR run on the multiplex PCR reads, TCRdb lists one record per CDR3 protein. The data contain 400,000 to 500,000 distinct CDR3 sequences, approximately 15% of them singletons. These sequences were also reported in another study, on T cells in Graves' hyperthyroidism and ophthalmopathy. That publication notes: Absent ophthalmopathy progression within 18 months defined stable Graves' hyperthyroidism. Stable hyperthyroidism was separated from ophthalmopathy by a model based on 13 V-J features.

This TCR was recovered from a woman aged 45-60 years with Graves disease. The chain couples TRBV6-2 or TRBV6-3 to TRBJ2-1; a possible D gene is TRBD2 (6 bases). Sequenced here: peripheral blood mononuclear cells (PBMCs), sampled at new diagnosis, from a patient treated with antithyroid drugs. Written as DNA, the CDR3 is TGTGCCAGCACCCCACGAGGGACTCTGAATGAGCAGTTCTTC. It encodes CASTPRGTLNEQFF.